Described below is a single TCR beta chain sequence and its context. CDR3 length equals 11 residues. Germline CDR1 and CDR2: LNHDA and SQIVND (reference sequence). V lost 7 bases, J lost 0 bases, and 2 bases lay in between. The data were taken from a study of control samples from healthy donors and cancer patients. Sequenced by immunoSEQ multiplex PCR; TCRdb stores in-frame clones only, minus some. Among 100,000 or so clones listed, around 89% were seen once. The gene calls are TRBV19 and TRBJ2-3; D is undetermined. Material: blood. The clonotype originates from a man between 25 and 39 years old in good health. The CDR3 DNA reads TGTGCCAGTACAAGCACAGATACGCAGTATTTT. Residues: CASTSTDTQYF.